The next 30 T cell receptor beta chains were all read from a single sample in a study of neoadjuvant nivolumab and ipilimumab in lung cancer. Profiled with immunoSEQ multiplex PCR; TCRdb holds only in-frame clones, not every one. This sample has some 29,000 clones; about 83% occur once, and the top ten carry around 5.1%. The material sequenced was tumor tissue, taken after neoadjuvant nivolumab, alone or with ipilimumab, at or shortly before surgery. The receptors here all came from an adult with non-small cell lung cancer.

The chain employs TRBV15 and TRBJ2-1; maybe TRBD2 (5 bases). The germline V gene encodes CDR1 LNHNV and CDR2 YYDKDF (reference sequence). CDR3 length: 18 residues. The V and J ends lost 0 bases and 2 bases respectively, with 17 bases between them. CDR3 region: CATSRDHLIERPYNEQFF. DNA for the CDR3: TGTGCCACCAGCAGAGATCATTTAATCGAGCGGCCCTACAATGAGCAGTTCTTC.

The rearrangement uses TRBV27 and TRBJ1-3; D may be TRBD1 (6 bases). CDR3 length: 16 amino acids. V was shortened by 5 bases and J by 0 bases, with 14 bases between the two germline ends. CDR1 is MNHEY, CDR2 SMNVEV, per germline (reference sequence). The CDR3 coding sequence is TGTGCCAGCAGTGGGAGGTGGACAGACTCTGGAAACACCATATATTTT. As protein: CASSGRWTDSGNTIYF.

The CDR3 sequence is CASSPRDRGIQPQHF. CDR3 nucleotides: TGTGCCAGCAGCCCCCGGGACAGGGGAATTCAGCCCCAGCATTTT. The J gene is TRBJ1-5, the V gene TRBV27, with 10 bases identical to TRBD1. The V segment lost 6 bases and the J segment 6 bases; nucleotides outside the gene matches: 8. The germline gives CDR1 MNHEY, CDR2 SMNVEV (reference sequence). The CDR3 runs to 15 residues.

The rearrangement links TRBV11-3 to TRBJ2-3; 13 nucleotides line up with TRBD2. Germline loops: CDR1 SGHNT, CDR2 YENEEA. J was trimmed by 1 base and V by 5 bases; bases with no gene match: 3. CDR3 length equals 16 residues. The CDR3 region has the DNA TGTGCCAGCAGCCACGGGACTAGCGGGGGCACAGATACGCAGTATTTT. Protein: CASSHGTSGGTDTQYF.

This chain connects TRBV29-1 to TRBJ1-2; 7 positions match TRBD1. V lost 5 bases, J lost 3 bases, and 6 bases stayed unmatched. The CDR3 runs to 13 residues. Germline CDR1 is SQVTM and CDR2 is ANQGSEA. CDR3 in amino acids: CSVRGQGDYGYTF. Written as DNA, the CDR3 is TGCAGCGTTAGGGGCCAGGGGGACTATGGCTACACCTTC.

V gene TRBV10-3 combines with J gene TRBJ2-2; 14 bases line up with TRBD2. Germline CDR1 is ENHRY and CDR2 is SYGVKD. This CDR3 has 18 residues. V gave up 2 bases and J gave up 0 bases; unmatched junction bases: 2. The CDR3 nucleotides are TGTGCCATCAGTGAGGGACTAGCGGGAGGTCCGAACACCGGGGAGCTGTTTTTT. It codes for CAISEGLAGGPNTGELFF.

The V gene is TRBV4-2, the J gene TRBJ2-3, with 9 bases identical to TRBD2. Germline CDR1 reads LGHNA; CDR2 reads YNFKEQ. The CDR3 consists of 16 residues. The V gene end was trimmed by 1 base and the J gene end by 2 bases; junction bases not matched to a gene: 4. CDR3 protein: CASSQVLAGPTDTQYF. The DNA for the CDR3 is TGTGCCAGCAGCCAAGTGCTAGCGGGACCCACAGATACGCAGTATTTT.

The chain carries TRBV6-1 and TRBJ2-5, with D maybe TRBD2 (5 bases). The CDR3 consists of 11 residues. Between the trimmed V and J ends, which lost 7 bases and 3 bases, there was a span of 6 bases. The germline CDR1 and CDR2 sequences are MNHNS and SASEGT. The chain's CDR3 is CASKEEETQYF. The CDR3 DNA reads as TGTGCCAGCAAGGAGGAAGAGACCCAGTACTTC.

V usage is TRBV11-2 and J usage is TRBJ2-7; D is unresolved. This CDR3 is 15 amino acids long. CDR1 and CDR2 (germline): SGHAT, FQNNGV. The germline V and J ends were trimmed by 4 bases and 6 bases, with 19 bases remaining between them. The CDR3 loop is CASSSDIKRTGEQYF. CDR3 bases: TGTGCCAGCAGCTCAGATATAAAAAGGACCGGCGAGCAGTACTTC.

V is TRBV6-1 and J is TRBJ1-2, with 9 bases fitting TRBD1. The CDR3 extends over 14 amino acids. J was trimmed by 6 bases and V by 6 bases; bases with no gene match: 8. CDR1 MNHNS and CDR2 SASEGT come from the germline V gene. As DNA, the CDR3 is TGTGCCAGCAGCCCGACAGGGGGTCATGATGGCTACACCTTC. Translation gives CASSPTGGHDGYTF.

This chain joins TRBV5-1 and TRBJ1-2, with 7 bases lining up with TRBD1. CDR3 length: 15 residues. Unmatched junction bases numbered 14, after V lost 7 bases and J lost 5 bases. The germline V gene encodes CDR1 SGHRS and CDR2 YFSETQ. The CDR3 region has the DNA TGCGCCAGCGGGACCTCGACAGGGAATTGGTATGGCTACACCTTC. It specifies CASGTSTGNWYGYTF.

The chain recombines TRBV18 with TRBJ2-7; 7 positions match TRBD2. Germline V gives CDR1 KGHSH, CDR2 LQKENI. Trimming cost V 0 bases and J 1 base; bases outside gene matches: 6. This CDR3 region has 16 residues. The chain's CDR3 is CASSPPTGGTSYEQYF. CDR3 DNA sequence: TGTGCCAGCTCACCACCGACGGGAGGAACTTCCTACGAGCAGTACTTC.

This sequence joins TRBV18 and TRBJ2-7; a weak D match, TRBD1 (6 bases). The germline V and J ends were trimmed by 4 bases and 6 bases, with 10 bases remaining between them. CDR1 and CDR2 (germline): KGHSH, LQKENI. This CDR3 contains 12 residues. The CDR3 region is CASSLRTAEQYF. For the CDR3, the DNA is TGTGCCAGCTCACTCAGGACAGCCGAGCAGTACTTC.

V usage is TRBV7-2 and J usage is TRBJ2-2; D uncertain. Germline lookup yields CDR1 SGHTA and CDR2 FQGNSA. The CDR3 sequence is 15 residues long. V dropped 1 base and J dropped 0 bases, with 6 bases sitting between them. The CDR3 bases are TGTGCCAGCAGCTTAGGTGTTACGAACACCGGGGAGCTGTTTTTT. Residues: CASSLGVTNTGELFF.

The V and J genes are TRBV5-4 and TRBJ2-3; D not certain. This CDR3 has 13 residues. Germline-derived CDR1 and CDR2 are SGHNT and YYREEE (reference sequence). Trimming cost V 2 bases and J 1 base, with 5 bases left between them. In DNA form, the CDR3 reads TGTGCCAGCAGCTTTTATGGCACAGATACGCAGTATTTT. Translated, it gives CASSFYGTDTQYF.

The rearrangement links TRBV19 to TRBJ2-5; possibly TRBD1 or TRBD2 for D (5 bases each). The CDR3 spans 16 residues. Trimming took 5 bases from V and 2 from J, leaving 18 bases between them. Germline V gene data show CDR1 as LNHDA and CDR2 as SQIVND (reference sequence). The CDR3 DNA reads TGTGCCAGTAGTCCTAATGGGGCGGGTAGTCAAGAGACCCAGTACTTC. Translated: CASSPNGAGSQETQYF.

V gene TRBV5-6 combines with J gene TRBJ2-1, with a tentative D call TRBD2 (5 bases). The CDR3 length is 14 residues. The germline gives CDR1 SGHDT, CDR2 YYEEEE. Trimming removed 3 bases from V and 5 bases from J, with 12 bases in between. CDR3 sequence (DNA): TGTGCCAGCAGCTCATACAGCGGACACAATGAGCAGTTCTTC. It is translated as CASSSYSGHNEQFF.

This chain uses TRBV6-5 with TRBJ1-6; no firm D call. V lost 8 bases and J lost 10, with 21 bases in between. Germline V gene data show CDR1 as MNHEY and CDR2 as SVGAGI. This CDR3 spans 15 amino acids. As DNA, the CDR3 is TGTGCCAGCCAAAGGGAGATTGACGTATTCTCACCCCTCCACTTT. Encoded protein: CASQREIDVFSPLHF.

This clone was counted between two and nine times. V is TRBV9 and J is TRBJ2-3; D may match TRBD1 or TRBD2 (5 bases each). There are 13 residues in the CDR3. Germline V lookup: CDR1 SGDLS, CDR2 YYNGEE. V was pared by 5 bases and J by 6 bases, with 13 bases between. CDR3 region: CASSLGAGDTQYF. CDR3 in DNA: TGTGCCAGCAGTCTCGGGGCCGGCGATACGCAGTATTTT.

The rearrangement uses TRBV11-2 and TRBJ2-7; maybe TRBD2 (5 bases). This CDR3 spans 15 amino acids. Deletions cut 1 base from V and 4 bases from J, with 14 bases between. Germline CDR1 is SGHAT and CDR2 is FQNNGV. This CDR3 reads CASSLVAQEGYEQYF. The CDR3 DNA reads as TGTGCCAGCAGCTTAGTCGCCCAAGAGGGATACGAGCAGTACTTC.

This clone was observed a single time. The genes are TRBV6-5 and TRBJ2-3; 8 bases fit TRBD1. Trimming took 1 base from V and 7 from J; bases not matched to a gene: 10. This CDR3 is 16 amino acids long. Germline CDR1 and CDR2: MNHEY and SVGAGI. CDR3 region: CASSYLGQGRFHTQYF. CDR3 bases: TGTGCCAGCAGTTACTTAGGACAGGGTCGTTTTCATACGCAGTATTTT.

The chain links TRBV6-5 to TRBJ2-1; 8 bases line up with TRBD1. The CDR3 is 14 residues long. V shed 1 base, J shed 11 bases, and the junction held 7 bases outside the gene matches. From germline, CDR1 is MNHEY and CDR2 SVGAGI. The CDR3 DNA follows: TGTGCCAGCAGTTACTACAGGGGGAATGTGCAGCAGTTCTTC. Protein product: CASSYYRGNVQQFF.

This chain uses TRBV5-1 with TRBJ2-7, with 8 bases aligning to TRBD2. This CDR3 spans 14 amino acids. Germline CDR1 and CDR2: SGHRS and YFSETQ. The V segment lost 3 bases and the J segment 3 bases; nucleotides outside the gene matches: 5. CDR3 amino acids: CASSSPGGGYEQYF. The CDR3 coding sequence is TGCGCCAGCAGCTCCCCCGGGGGGGGCTACGAGCAGTACTTC.

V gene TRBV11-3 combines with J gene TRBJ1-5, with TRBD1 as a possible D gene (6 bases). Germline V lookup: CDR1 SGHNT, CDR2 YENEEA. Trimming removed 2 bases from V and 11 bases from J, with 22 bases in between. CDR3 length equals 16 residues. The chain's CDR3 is CASSLLGRGRFSAQHF. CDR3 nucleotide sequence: TGTGCCAGCAGCTTACTCGGCAGGGGTAGGTTCTCAGCCCAGCATTTT.

CDR3 protein: CASSQLTSGSKTQYF. The CDR3 bases are TGTGCCAGCAGCCAACTGACTAGCGGGAGTAAGACCCAGTACTTC. This sequence joins TRBV14 and TRBJ2-5; 12 nucleotides line up with TRBD2. The CDR3 length is 15 residues. V lost 2 bases to trimming and J lost 6 bases; unmatched junction nucleotides: 4. The V gene's germline CDR1 is SGHDN and CDR2 FVKESK. Supplemented by reference TRBV14 and TRBJ2-5, the full variable domain reads EAGVTQFPSHSVIEKGQTVTLRCDPISGHDNLYWYRRVMGKEIKFLLHFVKESKQDESGMPNNRFLAERTGGTYSTLKVQPAELEDSGVYFCASSQLTSGSKTQYFGPGTRLLVL.

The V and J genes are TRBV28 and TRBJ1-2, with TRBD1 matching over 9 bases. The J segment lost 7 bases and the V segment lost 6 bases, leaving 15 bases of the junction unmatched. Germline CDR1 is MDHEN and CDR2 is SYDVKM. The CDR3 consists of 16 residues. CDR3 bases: TGTGCCAGCAGGATCTATTCGGGACAGGGATTAAGTGGCTACACCTTC. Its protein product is CASRIYSGQGLSGYTF.

In DNA form, the CDR3 reads TGTGCCAGTAGACCGGGACAGGGGGCGCGAGAAGAGCTGTTTTTT. It yields the protein CASRPGQGAREELFF. J is TRBJ1-4 and V is TRBV19, with TRBD1 matching over 12 bases. Trimming took 6 bases from V and 14 from J; bases not matched to a gene: 13. CDR1 is LNHDA, CDR2 SQIVND, per germline (reference sequence). The CDR3 is 15 amino acids.

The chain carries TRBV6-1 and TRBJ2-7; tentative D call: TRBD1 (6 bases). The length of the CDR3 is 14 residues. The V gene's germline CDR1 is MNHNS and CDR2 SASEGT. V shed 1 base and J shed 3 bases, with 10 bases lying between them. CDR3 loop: CASSEGGRGYEQYF. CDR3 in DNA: TGTGCCAGCAGTGAAGGAGGCAGGGGCTACGAGCAGTACTTC.

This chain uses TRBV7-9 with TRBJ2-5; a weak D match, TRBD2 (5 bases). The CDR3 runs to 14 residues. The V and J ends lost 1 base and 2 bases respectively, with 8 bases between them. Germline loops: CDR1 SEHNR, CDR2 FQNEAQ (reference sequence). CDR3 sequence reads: CASSLGTGQETQYF. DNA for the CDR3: TGTGCCAGCAGCTTAGGGACGGGACAAGAGACCCAGTACTTC. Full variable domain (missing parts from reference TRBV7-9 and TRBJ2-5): DTGVSQNPRHKITKRGQNVTFRCDPISEHNRLYWYRQTLGQGPEFLTYFQNEAQLEKSRLLSDRFSAERPKGSFSTLEIQRTEQGDSAMYLCASSLGTGQETQYFGPGTRLLVL.

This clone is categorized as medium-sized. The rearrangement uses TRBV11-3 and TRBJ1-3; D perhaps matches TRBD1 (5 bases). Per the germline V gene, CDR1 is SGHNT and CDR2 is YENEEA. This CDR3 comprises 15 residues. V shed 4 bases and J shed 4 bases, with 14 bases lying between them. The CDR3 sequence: CASSSDGTPGNTIYF. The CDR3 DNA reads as TGTGCCAGCAGCTCCGACGGGACCCCCGGAAACACCATATATTTT.